Here is one T cell receptor beta chain with its context. Its antigen is still unknown. The sample comes from a study of shared clonotypes between healthy human individuals. Study results and caveats: Naive CD4 clonotype sharing across several donors was around 5%.

Selected positively for CCR7 and CD45RO-negative, naive CD8 cells excluded terminally differentiated effector memory CD45RA+ cells. Trimming stripped 4 bases from V and 6 bases from J, with 19 bases between. The CDR3 length is 16 residues. The germline gives CDR1 SEHNR, CDR2 FQNEAQ (reference sequence). Clones were sequenced by immunoSEQ multiplex PCR, and TCRdb holds only the in-frame ones, with some missing. The sample lists 1.5 million to 2.5 million clones, less than 95% occurring once. This clonotype was obtained from a man aged 18 to 30 in good health. Sequences were obtained from naive CD8+ T cells sorted from blood. V and J are TRBV7-9 and TRBJ1-5; maybe TRBD1 (5 bases). CDR3 amino acids: CASSSGGGAYSQPQHF. The CDR3 region has the DNA TGTGCCAGCAGCTCCGGTGGAGGGGCTTATAGTCAGCCCCAGCATTTT.